One and the same sample provided the 27 T cell receptor beta chains below, sequenced in a study of T cell repertoires in ileal Crohn's disease (dated by TCRdb to about 2019). The protocol used for the library was the immunoSEQ multiplex PCR assay. Not all clones reach the TCRdb copy of this immuneACCESS table, which keeps in-frame sequences only. Checked studies attribute under half of the gap to unresolved V genes and leave the rest unexplained. A total of 15,000 to 20,000 clones appear in this sample, approximately 70% of them only once. The ten largest clones capture around 3.9% of the sample. Reading the label with the study, this specimen's time point is: neoterminal ileum biopsy at postoperative endoscopy, about 6 months after surgery. Sequences were obtained from ileal tissue. These receptors were taken from an adult with Crohn's disease.

The CDR3 protein is CASSQDEYSGGADTQYF. The CDR3 DNA reads as TGCGCCAGCAGCCAAGATGAGTATAGCGGGGGGGCAGATACGCAGTATTTT. The chain employs TRBV4-1 and TRBJ2-3, with TRBD2 matching 11 bases. CDR3 length: 17 amino acids. V lost 0 bases and J lost 4; bases outside the gene matches: 6. CDR1 MGHRA and CDR2 YSYEKL come from the germline V gene.

The V and J genes are TRBV29-1 and TRBJ2-5, with D maybe TRBD2 (5 bases). Germline assignment: CDR1 SQVTM and CDR2 ANQGSEA. The CDR3 has 11 amino acids. This CDR3 is CGGGFQETQYF. The CDR3 bases are TGCGGTGGAGGATTTCAAGAGACCCAGTACTTC.

CDR3 sequence: CASSPPSGGARGGNEQFF. Here the CDR3 DNA reads TGTGCCAGCTCACCACCCAGCGGGGGGGCCCGTGGTGGTAATGAGCAGTTCTTC. The chain uses TRBV18 and TRBJ2-1; 10 nucleotides line up with TRBD2. The length of the CDR3 is 18 residues. J lost 7 bases, V lost 0 bases, and 12 bases had no gene match. CDR1 and CDR2 from the germline V gene are KGHSH and LQKENI.

CDR3 protein: CASSVIAGTGGYNEQFF. CDR3 DNA: TGTGCCAGCAGCGTAATTGCCGGGACAGGGGGCTACAATGAGCAGTTCTTC. The chain joins TRBV9 to TRBJ2-1; 11 nucleotides match TRBD1. The V and J ends lost 1 base and 3 bases, in that order; junction bases with no gene match: 6. In germline, CDR1 is SGDLS, CDR2 YYNGEE. This CDR3 has 17 amino acids.

V usage is TRBV4-2 and J usage is TRBJ2-6; 7 bases are a match to TRBD1. The CDR3 is made up of 18 amino acids. Germline V lookup: CDR1 LGHNA, CDR2 YNFKEQ. The J segment lost 0 bases and the V segment lost 4 bases, leaving 9 bases of the junction unmatched. DNA for the CDR3: TGTGCCAGCAGCCGAGACAGGGTCTCGGACTCTGGGGCCAACGTCCTGACTTTC. Protein product: CASSRDRVSDSGANVLTF.

The chain is built from TRBV18 and TRBJ2-3; D is perhaps TRBD2 (5 bases). Germline V CDR1 and CDR2: KGHSH, LQKENI. CDR3 length: 13 residues. V was clipped by 8 bases and J by 0 bases, with 9 bases between them. CDR3 nucleotides: TGTGCCAGCGTCAAGCGGAGCACAGATACGCAGTATTTT. Its translation: CASVKRSTDTQYF.

The CDR3 DNA reads TGTGCCTGGTCACCGGGACTGACTAATAATCAGCCCCAGCATTTT. Residues: CAWSPGLTNNQPQHF. The chain employs TRBV30 and TRBJ1-5, with a tentative D call TRBD1 (5 bases). CDR1 is GTSNPN, CDR2 SVGIG, per germline (reference sequence). The ends were cut back, 5 bases at V and 4 bases at J, with 18 bases in the middle. This CDR3 has 15 amino acids.

The rearrangement uses TRBV6-1 and TRBJ1-5, with 11 bases identical to TRBD1. The V segment lost 4 bases and the J segment 6 bases; nucleotides outside the gene matches: 2. The germline CDR1 and CDR2 sequences are MNHNS and SASEGT. CDR3 length: 14 residues. The CDR3 DNA sequence: TGTGCCAGCAGTGGGGACAGGGGGTTTCAGCCCCAGCATTTT. This encodes CASSGDRGFQPQHF.

This clone has only a few counts. This rearrangement joins TRBV5-1 to TRBJ1-1; TRBD1 aligns across 7 bases. V lost 6 bases, J lost 10 bases, and 15 bases stayed unmatched. This CDR3 contains 14 residues. Germline V gene data show CDR1 as SGHRS and CDR2 as YFSETQ. The CDR3 nucleotides are TGCGCCAGCACCCTTGGAGGGACAGAGCGACCAGCTTTCTTT. It specifies CASTLGGTERPAFF.

This clone is a singleton in its sample. This rearrangement joins TRBV7-2 to TRBJ2-5, with 8 positions matching TRBD2. The CDR3 covers 16 residues. J was trimmed by 2 bases and V by 2 bases; bases with no gene match: 7. The V gene's germline CDR1 is SGHTA and CDR2 FQGNSA. In nucleotides, the CDR3 is TGTGCCAGCAGCTTATCTTGGGCGGGGGGTCAAGAGACCCAGTACTTC. This codes for CASSLSWAGGQETQYF. Full variable domain (remainder filled in from reference TRBV7-2 and TRBJ2-5): GAGVSQSPSNKVTEKGKDVELRCDPISGHTALYWYRQSLGQGLEFLIYFQGNSAPDKSGLPSDRFSAERTGGSVSTLTIQRTQQEDSAVYLCASSLSWAGGQETQYFGPGTRLLVL.

The chain combines TRBV6-5 with TRBJ2-2; possibly TRBD2 for D (6 bases). Germline CDR1 MNHEY, CDR2 SVGAGI. V shed 8 bases and J shed 3 bases, with 16 bases lying between them. This CDR3 spans 15 amino acids. CDR3 region: CASRSGRIYTGELFF. The CDR3 region has the DNA TGTGCCAGCCGGTCAGGGAGGATATACACCGGGGAGCTGTTTTTT.

V is TRBV28 and J is TRBJ1-2; TRBD1 agrees at 10 bases. The length of the CDR3 is 14 residues. Trimming cost V 5 bases and J 7 bases; bases outside gene matches: 7. The germline V gene encodes CDR1 MDHEN and CDR2 SYDVKM. This chain's CDR3 is CASSLDRGRFGYTF. The CDR3 nucleotides read TGTGCCAGCAGTCTAGACAGGGGGCGGTTTGGCTACACCTTC.

The chain carries TRBV6-5 and TRBJ2-1; 13 nucleotides match TRBD2. Germline CDR1 reads MNHEY; CDR2 reads SVGAGI. J lost 10 bases, V lost 4 bases, and 10 bases had no gene match. This CDR3 is built from 16 residues. Here the CDR3 reads CASSSPTSGRPGEQFF. The CDR3 DNA sequence: TGTGCCAGCAGTTCCCCGACTAGCGGGAGGCCGGGGGAGCAGTTCTTC.

The genes are TRBV9 and TRBJ1-5, with 10 nucleotides matching TRBD1. Trimming took 5 bases from V and 5 from J; bases not matched to a gene: 1. The CDR3 runs 13 residues. CDR1 SGDLS and CDR2 YYNGEE come from the germline V gene. In DNA form, the CDR3 reads TGTGCCAGCAGTGGACAGGGGGATCAGCCCCAGCATTTT. Its protein product is CASSGQGDQPQHF.

There are a few counts of this clone. The chain uses TRBV7-3 and TRBJ2-1; 10 nucleotides agree with TRBD2. This CDR3 spans 15 amino acids. Trimming at V came to 2 bases and at J to 3 bases, leaving 1 base not matched to a gene. Germline values: CDR1 SGHTA, CDR2 FQGTGA. The CDR3 loop reads CASSLRLAGYNEQFF. DNA for the CDR3: TGTGCCAGCAGCTTACGACTAGCGGGCTACAATGAGCAGTTCTTC.

This clone appeared a few times. V usage is TRBV19 and J usage is TRBJ1-2; tentative D call: TRBD1 (5 bases). The CDR3 contains 16 residues. With 6 bases removed from V and 0 bases from J, the gap between germline ends came to 17 bases. Germline CDR1 reads LNHDA; CDR2 reads SQIVND (reference sequence). CDR3 bases: TGTGCCAGTAGGGGGATGAGACAGACAACTAACTATGGCTACACCTTC. It specifies CASRGMRQTTNYGYTF.

The rearrangement links TRBV7-8 to TRBJ2-7; a possible D gene is TRBD1 (5 bases). Per germline, CDR1 SGHVS and CDR2 FQNEAQ. The CDR3 covers 13 residues. Trimming took 1 base from V and 6 from J, leaving 10 bases between them. CDR3 nucleotides: TGTGCCAGCAGCTTAGGCGGCAGGGCCGAGCAGTACTTC. This translates into CASSLGGRAEQYF.

This clone was observed a single time. The chain carries TRBV7-2 and TRBJ1-1; the D gene is possibly TRBD1 (6 bases). V dropped 1 base and J dropped 3 bases, with 18 bases sitting between them. CDR3 length: 17 residues. Germline V CDR1 and CDR2: SGHTA, FQGNSA. For the CDR3, the DNA is TGTGCCAGCAGCTTAGGGGTTTTTGGGGGCACACACACTGAAGCTTTCTTT. It codes for CASSLGVFGGTHTEAFF.

This sequence joins TRBV10-3 and TRBJ2-3; possible D gene TRBD1, 6 bases. Germline loops: CDR1 ENHRY, CDR2 SYGVKD. V lost 7 bases to trimming and J lost 0 bases, with 14 bases between them. This CDR3 is 15 amino acids long. CDR3 DNA: TGTGCCATCAAACGGGACACATCTAGCACAGATACGCAGTATTTT. Its translation: CAIKRDTSSTDTQYF.

The chain links TRBV5-1 to TRBJ1-2; 9 nucleotides match TRBD1. The CDR3 loop spans 15 amino acids. Germline V gene lookup returns CDR1 SGHRS and CDR2 YFSETQ. The V gene end was trimmed by 4 bases and the J gene end by 4 bases; junction bases not matched to a gene: 8. CDR3 in DNA: TGCGCCAGCAGCCTGTGGACAGGGGTTACCTATGGCTACACCTTC. This encodes CASSLWTGVTYGYTF.

The rearrangement links TRBV11-2 to TRBJ2-5, with 7 bases lining up with TRBD2. The ends lost 1 base at V and 0 bases at J; junction bases unmatched: 8. CDR3 length: 17 amino acids. The germline V gene has CDR1 SGHAT and CDR2 FQNNGV. CDR3 residues: CASSLGRRSGDQETQYF. The CDR3 coding sequence is TGTGCCAGCAGCTTAGGGAGGCGGAGCGGGGACCAAGAGACCCAGTACTTC.

CDR3: CASSSGQEANEKLFF. CDR3 DNA: TGTGCCAGCAGTTCGGGACAGGAGGCTAATGAAAAACTGTTTTTT. V is TRBV6-5 and J is TRBJ1-4; TRBD1 agrees at 8 bases. The CDR3 has 15 amino acids. Unmatched junction bases numbered 4, after V lost 4 bases and J lost 3 bases. The germline V gene has CDR1 MNHEY and CDR2 SVGAGI.

The gene calls are TRBV27 and TRBJ2-7, with 10 nucleotides matching TRBD2. The germline V gene has CDR1 MNHEY and CDR2 SMNVEV (reference sequence). This CDR3 is built from 15 residues. J was trimmed by 2 bases and V by 4 bases; bases with no gene match: 5. DNA of the CDR3: TGTGCCAGCAGTTCTCGGACTAGCGGCCCCTACGAGCAGTACTTC. Its translation is CASSSRTSGPYEQYF.

Note on this clone: A junction boundary mismatches the germline segment, possibly from a read error. This chain joins TRBV7-7 and TRBJ2-1, with D possibly TRBD2 on 7 matching bases. This CDR3 is 18 amino acids long. In germline, CDR1 is SSHAT, CDR2 FNYEAQ (reference sequence). The CDR3 coding sequence is TGTGCTAGCAGCTTAGCTCAAAAGGGGGGGATAGGAGACAATGAGCAGTTCTTC. It encodes CASSLAQKGGIGDNEQFF.

The chain uses TRBV7-2 and TRBJ1-1; D might be TRBD1 (5 bases). Trimming cost V 3 bases and J 6 bases, with 8 bases left between them. The CDR3 has 12 residues. Looked up from germline, CDR1 is SGHTA and CDR2 is FQGNSA. The CDR3 DNA is TGTGCCAGCAGCTTTCGACAGCCTGAAGCTTTCTTT. It yields the protein CASSFRQPEAFF.

The chain uses TRBV5-1 and TRBJ2-2, with 14 nucleotides matching TRBD2. The germline gives CDR1 SGHRS, CDR2 YFSETQ. V lost 0 bases and J lost 7; bases outside the gene matches: 8. This CDR3 is built from 18 residues. The CDR3: CASSLDAGTSGRIGELFF. The CDR3 DNA is TGCGCCAGCAGCTTGGATGCTGGGACTAGCGGGAGAATCGGGGAGCTGTTTTTT.

V gene TRBV5-1 combines with J gene TRBJ1-2; TRBD1 agrees at 8 bases. V was clipped by 4 bases and J by 6 bases; unmatched bases: 5. Per germline, CDR1 SGHRS and CDR2 YFSETQ. The CDR3 length is 13 residues. In nucleotides, the CDR3 is TGCGCCAGCAGCGGACAGGGAAGGGATGGCTACACCTTC. Amino acids: CASSGQGRDGYTF.